Described below is a single T cell receptor (beta chain) sequence and its context. The data belong to a study of CD8 T cells in Susac syndrome. An input of roughly 0.5 to 1 ug of RNA was subjected to reverse transcription using random hexamers. TCRdb reanalysed the immunoSEQ multiplex PCR reads using MiXCR and keeps one entry per CDR3 protein. The sample lists about 400,000 distinct CDR3 sequences, around 85% seen once, with roughly 0.11% in the top ten. Germline V gives CDR1 SQVTM, CDR2 ANQGSEA. The CDR3 has 12 amino acids. V lost 4 bases and J 3 bases, leaving 9 bases between the germline ends. The source material was CD8+ T cells from PBMCs. The clonotype originates from a human donor with multiple sclerosis. The J gene is TRBJ1-2, the V gene TRBV29-1, with D perhaps TRBD1 (6 bases). CDR3 sequence (DNA): TGCAGCGTTGCAGGGGCTGACTATGGCTACACCTTC. Translated, it gives CSVAGADYGYTF.